At least ten counts were recorded for the clone carrying this T cell receptor (beta chain). Its antigen is undetermined. This record belongs to a study of T cells in Graves' hyperthyroidism and ophthalmopathy. Study overall: Peripheral blood was taken when the disease was first diagnosed, before any treatment began.

Study-level results: Researchers report that a 13 V-J model separated ophthalmopathy from stable hyperthyroidism.

The hyperthyroidism patients had all been newly diagnosed, and their disease duration was under 2 months. Their ages ranged from 18 to 65 years. Template material for amplifying TCR beta CDR3 regions consisted of RNA transcripts. With the HTBI primer set, the TCR CDR3 went through a first round of RT-PCR. Using its own MiXCR run on the multiplex PCR reads, TCRdb lists one record per CDR3 protein. The table lists approximately 200,000 distinct CDR3 sequences, around 20% of them singletons, with 44% in the top ten. V was trimmed by 5 bases and J by 5 bases, leaving 6 bases between them. The germline gives CDR1 GTSNPN, CDR2 SVGIG (reference sequence). The CDR3 extends over 11 amino acids.

Material for sequencing was blood. The TCR originated in a man in his forties or fifties with Graves' hyperthyroidism. V gene TRBV30 combines with J gene TRBJ2-2; D uncertain. Here the CDR3 DNA reads TGTGCCTGGCTGGAGACCGGGGAGCTGTTTTTT. The encoded protein is CAWLETGELFF.